This passage covers 26 T cell receptor beta chains from one sample sequenced in a study of molecular identifiers for immune sequencing clone quantification. TCRdb used MiXCR to reprocess the PCR reads, holding one entry per CDR3 protein. The sample has nearly 650,000 distinct CDR3 sequences; about 25% are singletons. Input material: naive CD8+ T cells from blood, with Jurkat cell RNA spiked in. The subset was: FACS-sorted CD8+CD4-CCR7+CD45RA+ naive T cells. These receptors were collected from a human donor in good health. Some libraries in this study had Jurkat cell RNA spiked in.

This clonotype came up many times. The chain uses TRBV7-6 and TRBJ1-1; D gene unclear. The CDR3 length is 12 residues. V was trimmed by 2 bases and J by 4 bases, leaving 5 bases between them. The germline V gene has CDR1 SGHVS and CDR2 FNYEAQ. In DNA form, the CDR3 reads TGTGCCAGCAGCTTACTCGGCACTGAAGCTTTCTTT. This codes for CASSLLGTEAFF.

V and J are TRBV9 and TRBJ2-7; perhaps TRBD1 as D (5 bases). The germline gives CDR1 SGDLS, CDR2 YYNGEE. The CDR3 is made up of 13 amino acids. The germline V and J ends were trimmed by 1 base and 5 bases, with 10 bases remaining between them. This CDR3 reads CASSVFLRDEQYF. In nucleotides, the CDR3 is TGTGCCAGCAGCGTATTTCTCAGGGACGAGCAGTACTTC. Variable domain in full (rest from reference TRBV9 and TRBJ2-7): DSGVTQTPKHLITATGQRVTLRCSPRSGDLSVYWYQQSLDQGLQFLIQYYNGEERAKGNILERFSAQQFPDLHSELNLSSLELGDSALYFCASSVFLRDEQYFGPGTRLTVT.

To note about this clonotype: A much larger clonotype is one base distant, so this may be a read error. V is TRBV28 and J is TRBJ2-7, with a tentative D call TRBD1 (6 bases). The CDR3 extends over 14 amino acids. CDR1 and CDR2 (germline): MDHEN, SYDVKM. CDR3 sequence reads: CVSSRRGRTYEQYF. In nucleotides, the CDR3 is TGTGTCAGCAGCCGCAGGGGCAGGACGTACGAGCAGTACTTC.

This clonotype has more than one count but fewer than ten. The rearrangement links TRBV19 to TRBJ2-7; the D gene is possibly TRBD2 (7 bases). The CDR3 spans 15 residues. The germline CDR1 and CDR2 sequences are LNHDA and SQIVND (reference sequence). V was cut by 5 bases and J by 4 bases, with 18 bases left in between. CDR3 sequence reads: CASSASLRGPYEQYF. The DNA for the CDR3 is TGTGCCAGTAGTGCCTCCCTGCGGGGGCCTTACGAGCAGTACTTC.

The chain employs TRBV19 and TRBJ2-7, with TRBD1 matching over 7 bases. CDR1 is LNHDA and CDR2 is SQIVND in the germline V gene (reference sequence). The V segment lost 6 bases and the J segment 0 bases; nucleotides outside the gene matches: 8. This CDR3 comprises 15 residues. In nucleotides, the CDR3 is TGTGCCAGTAGCATACTGACAGGGAACTCCTACGAGCAGTACTTC. Amino acid sequence: CASSILTGNSYEQYF. Based on the CDR3 plus reference TRBV19 and TRBJ2-7, the full variable domain is DGGITQSPKYLFRKEGQNVTLSCEQNLNHDAMYWYRQDPGQGLRLIYYSQIVNDFQKGDIAEGYSVSREKKESFPLTVTSAQKNPTAFYLCASSILTGNSYEQYFGPGTRLTVT.

This clonotype was detected a few times. This rearrangement joins TRBV5-6 to TRBJ1-6; no reliable D call. Trimming cost V 0 bases and J 9 bases, with 13 bases left between them. Germline values: CDR1 SGHDT, CDR2 YYEEEE. CDR3 length equals 15 residues. CDR3 in DNA: TGTGCCAGCAGCTTGGCGGCGACTATCGGTTCACCCCTCCACTTT. Translation: CASSLAATIGSPLHF.

There are many counts of this clonotype. The CDR3, as DNA: TGTGCCAGCAGAGCAGCGGGAGAGACCCAGTACTTC. Translation: CASRAAGETQYF. The chain uses TRBV6-2 or TRBV6-3 and TRBJ2-5; D may be TRBD2 (6 bases). CDR3 length: 12 amino acids. Trimming took 6 bases from V and 4 from J, leaving 9 bases between them. The germline CDR1 and CDR2 sequences are MNHEY and SVGEGT.

Remarks on this clonotype: The CDR3 does not close with the conserved phenylalanine or tryptophan, likely indicating a read error. Because the CDR3's place on the DNA is in doubt, the DNA is left out and the CDR3 is given as listed by TCRdb. CDR3 protein: CASSLLNSPLHL. V usage is TRBV19 and J usage is TRBJ1-6. From its first to its last residue, the CDR3 has 12 amino acids. The germline V gene has CDR1 LNHDA and CDR2 SQIVND (reference sequence).

The CDR3: CASRQQPGQGSLTDTQYF. CDR3 bases: TGTGCCAGCAGACAGCAACCGGGACAGGGGTCCCTCACAGATACGCAGTATTTT. J is TRBJ2-3 and V is TRBV6-2 or TRBV6-3; TRBD1 agrees at 10 bases. The V gene's germline CDR1 is MNHEY and CDR2 SVGEGT. V shed 6 bases and J 2 bases; nucleotides not matched to a gene: 14. This CDR3 contains 18 residues.

Remarks on this clonotype: The junction departs from the called germline gene at one end, perhaps through a read error. This chain joins TRBV19 and TRBJ2-3; tentatively, D is TRBD1 (6 bases). This CDR3 is 14 amino acids long. The germline V gene encodes CDR1 LNHDA and CDR2 SQIVND (reference sequence). The CDR3: CAGSSGTPTDTQYF. CDR3 coding DNA: TGTGCCGGTAGCTCTGGGACACCCACAGATACGCAGTATTTT.

In its sample, this clonotype was seen many times. The V gene is TRBV5-1, the J gene TRBJ2-5; 9 bases are a match to TRBD2. CDR3 length equals 16 residues. V dropped 0 bases and J dropped 1; count of bases not matched to a gene: 4. Germline V gene sequence: CDR1 SGHRS, CDR2 YFSETQ. CDR3 nucleotide sequence: TGCGCCAGCAGCTTGGTAGTAGCGGGGGCCCAAGAGACCCAGTACTTC. Translating gives CASSLVVAGAQETQYF.

This clonotype was found a few times. This CDR3 reads CASSFGRGLENIQYF. DNA for the CDR3: TGTGCCAGCAGCTTTGGCCGGGGCCTCGAAAACATTCAGTACTTC. V gene TRBV7-9 combines with J gene TRBJ2-4; D is perhaps TRBD1 or TRBD2 (5 bases each). The CDR3 extends over 15 amino acids. CDR1 and CDR2 from the germline V gene are SEHNR and FQNEAQ (reference sequence). Trimming cost V 3 bases and J 5 bases, with 14 bases left between them.

V usage is TRBV2 and J usage is TRBJ2-5; TRBD2 matches 10 bases. The CDR3 runs to 19 residues. Germline V gene lookup returns CDR1 SNHLY and CDR2 FYNNEI. V was pared by 4 bases and J by 1 base, with 15 bases of the junction left unmatched. The CDR3 loop reads CASSAHLGEAGGIQETQYF. The CDR3 DNA sequence: TGTGCCAGCAGTGCCCACCTGGGGGAAGCGGGGGGGATCCAAGAGACCCAGTACTTC.

This clonotype was recorded many times. The chain carries TRBV5-5 and TRBJ2-7, with TRBD2 matching 8 bases. The CDR3 has 15 amino acids. Unmatched junction bases numbered 8, after V lost 4 bases and J lost 2 bases. Germline lookup yields CDR1 SGHKS and CDR2 YYEKEE (reference sequence). The CDR3 protein is CASSRGSGITYEQYF. In DNA form, the CDR3 reads TGTGCCAGCAGCCGGGGTAGCGGGATAACCTACGAGCAGTACTTC.

This clonotype was seen at least ten times. Sequence at one end of the junction differs from germline and may be a read error. V usage is TRBV7-9 and J usage is TRBJ2-1; weak D call: TRBD2 (5 bases). The CDR3 covers 11 residues. The germline V gene has CDR1 SEHNR and CDR2 FQNEAQ (reference sequence). The CDR3 DNA reads TGTGCCAGCAGCTTAGTGGACTGGGTGGTCTTC. Translating it yields CASSLVDWVVF.

This clonotype was observed a few times. The chain couples TRBV27 to TRBJ2-7; 10 bases agree with TRBD1. CDR1 and CDR2 (germline): MNHEY, SMNVEV (reference sequence). V lost 0 bases to trimming and J lost 2 bases; unmatched junction nucleotides: 4. The CDR3 is made up of 16 amino acids. The CDR3 is CASSLSGQGTAYEQYF. Here the CDR3 DNA reads TGTGCCAGCAGTTTATCGGGACAGGGGACCGCCTACGAGCAGTACTTC.

As for this clonotype: A read error may account for a junction end that differs from germline. J is TRBJ1-1 and V is TRBV27, with a possible D match to TRBD1 (5 bases). Germline V lookup: CDR1 MNHEY, CDR2 SMNVEV (reference sequence). The CDR3 has 16 amino acids. The DNA of the CDR3 is TGTGCCAGCAATTTAAAGCCCGTGGGAGGGGTTCTGGAAGCTTTCTTT. Its protein product is CASNLKPVGGVLEAFF.

J is TRBJ2-5 and V is TRBV27; 11 positions agree with TRBD2. Germline assignment: CDR1 MNHEY and CDR2 SMNVEV (reference sequence). This CDR3 contains 18 residues. Germline trimming cut 3 bases from V and 0 bases from J; bases unmatched to any gene: 9. The CDR3 nucleotides are TGTGCCAGCAGTTTGGGTAGCGGGGGGGCACGGTACCAAGAGACCCAGTACTTC. Its protein is CASSLGSGGARYQETQYF.

The rearrangement links TRBV19 to TRBJ2-7, with 7 bases lining up with TRBD1. V trimming: 3 bases; J trimming: 7 bases; junction bases outside the gene matches: 6. CDR1 and CDR2 from the germline V gene are LNHDA and SQIVND (reference sequence). The CDR3 has 13 residues. The CDR3 sequence: CASSIGTAQEQYF. The CDR3 DNA reads as TGTGCCAGTAGTATCGGGACAGCGCAAGAGCAGTACTTC.

V gene TRBV27 combines with J gene TRBJ2-1; TRBD2 matches 10 bases. This CDR3 has 15 residues. Germline CDR1 is MNHEY and CDR2 is SMNVEV (reference sequence). The trim removed 5 bases at V and 4 bases at J, leaving 5 bases unmatched. The CDR3 region is CASSESGGDYNEQFF. The CDR3 coding sequence is TGTGCCAGCAGTGAGAGCGGGGGGGATTACAATGAGCAGTTCTTC.

This clonotype was detected many times. This chain connects TRBV20-1 to TRBJ2-3; 7 bases agree with TRBD2. The CDR3 is 15 residues long. From germline, CDR1 is DFQATT and CDR2 SNEGSKA (reference sequence). The V segment lost 2 bases and the J segment 1 base; nucleotides outside the gene matches: 6. The CDR3 nucleotides are TGCAGTGCTAGAAGTCTTGCGGGAGGCACAGATACGCAGTATTTT. Its translation is CSARSLAGGTDTQYF.

This clonotype has a handful of counts. The chain employs TRBV20-1 and TRBJ2-7; 7 bases line up with TRBD2. The CDR3 sequence is 14 residues long. V lost 5 bases to trimming and J lost 5 bases; unmatched junction nucleotides: 12. CDR1 is DFQATT and CDR2 is SNEGSKA in the germline V gene (reference sequence). CDR3 loop: CSAASLTSFDEQYF. CDR3 nucleotide sequence: TGCAGTGCTGCCTCCCTGACTAGCTTCGACGAGCAGTACTTC.

This clonotype was recorded at least ten times. This chain connects TRBV27 to TRBJ2-5; TRBD2 matches at 11 bases. The CDR3 is made up of 19 amino acids. The germline gives CDR1 MNHEY, CDR2 SMNVEV (reference sequence). The J segment lost 0 bases and the V segment lost 5 bases, leaving 14 bases of the junction unmatched. CDR3 sequence (DNA): TGTGCCAGCAGTCCCCTGGGGCTAGCGGGGGGAAAGGACCAAGAGACCCAGTACTTC. Encoded protein: CASSPLGLAGGKDQETQYF.

In this sample, this clonotype turned up many times. This chain uses TRBV28 with TRBJ1-5; 11 positions match TRBD1. The V gene's germline CDR1 is MDHEN and CDR2 SYDVKM. This CDR3 region has 15 residues. Trimming at V came to 3 bases and at J to 5 bases, leaving 3 bases not matched to a gene. Here the CDR3 reads CASSFGTGGYQPQHF. CDR3 DNA: TGTGCCAGCAGTTTTGGGACAGGGGGTTATCAGCCCCAGCATTTT.

This clonotype has a count of ten or more. The chain carries TRBV6-5 and TRBJ2-2; 7 nucleotides agree with TRBD2. The junction had 10 bases not matched to a gene; V was cut back by 2 bases and J by 7 bases. Germline V gene data show CDR1 as MNHEY and CDR2 as SVGAGI. The CDR3 length is 16 residues. CDR3 bases: TGTGCCAGCAGTTACCCGACCCTCGGGGAGGGCGGGGAGCTGTTTTTT. Translated, it gives CASSYPTLGEGGELFF.

This clonotype was counted many times. The rearrangement joins TRBV2 to TRBJ2-2, with D perhaps TRBD1 (6 bases). Trimming removed 7 bases from V and 2 bases from J, with 11 bases in between. Per the germline V gene, CDR1 is SNHLY and CDR2 is FYNNEI. The CDR3 totals 14 residues. For the CDR3, the DNA is TGTGCCAGCATCCCAGGGGTAAACACCGGGGAGCTGTTTTTT. This encodes CASIPGVNTGELFF. The entire variable domain, with the rest obtained from reference TRBV2 and TRBJ2-2, is as follows: EPEVTQTPSHQVTQMGQEVILRCVPISNHLYFYWYRQILGQKVEFLVSFYNNEISEKSEIFDDQFSVERPDGSNFTLKIRSTKLEDSAMYFCASIPGVNTGELFFGEGSRLTVL.